The sequence of this T cell receptor (beta chain) was determined in a study of identifying expanded T cells in peripheral blood. Study results and limitations: Technical replicates showed roughly 1.2 changed clones; approximately 2 weeks about 16.4; four weeks 19. Approximately 2-week clone count variance significantly increased as total template count grew.

Sequenced by immunoSEQ multiplex PCR; TCRdb stores in-frame clones only, minus some. The sample has roughly 63,000 clones; approximately 82% are singletons. Healthy donors had no documented immune events, such as infections, while sampled. About this clone: Its cognate antigen is unknown.

The sample taken for sequencing was blood. This clonotype was obtained from a person between 18 and 70 years old in good health.

In DNA form, the CDR3 reads TGTGCCAGCAGCTCCCGACTAGTGGGTAGCACAGATACGCAGTATTTT. Translating gives CASSSRLVGSTDTQYF. This chain connects TRBV5-4 to TRBJ2-3; maybe TRBD2 (6 bases). V was trimmed by 3 bases and J by 0 bases, leaving 14 bases between them. This CDR3 contains 16 residues. The germline gives CDR1 SGHNT, CDR2 YYREEE (reference sequence).